Following are 5 T cell receptor beta chains from one sample sequenced in a study of shared clonotypes between healthy human individuals. Here immunoSEQ multiplex PCR was the method, and the copy in TCRdb shows in-frame clones only, minus some. The repertoire holds roughly 810,000 clones, about 96% seen once, with about 0.25% in the top ten. As defined, naive CD8 cells were CD45RO-negative and positively selected for CCR7, with terminally differentiated effector memory CD45RA+ cells excluded. The source material was naive CD8+ T cells sorted from blood. These receptors all stem from a man under 40 in good health.

This clone came up many times. This chain joins TRBV6-4 and TRBJ2-1; D is perhaps TRBD1 (6 bases). Trimming took off 2 bases at V and 1 base at J, with 9 bases between the two ends. The CDR3 covers 15 residues. Germline CDR1 reads MRHNA; CDR2 reads SNTAGT. This CDR3 is CASSDGTKSYNEQFF. The CDR3 nucleotides read TGTGCCAGCAGTGACGGGACAAAATCCTACAATGAGCAGTTCTTC.

The CDR3 loop reads CASQGEVKRGELFF. Here the CDR3 DNA reads TGTGCCAGCCAAGGGGAGGTCAAGCGCGGGGAGCTGTTTTTT. This chain connects TRBV7-9 to TRBJ2-2; TRBD2 is a possible D gene (6 bases). The germline V gene has CDR1 SEHNR and CDR2 FQNEAQ (reference sequence). The CDR3 has 14 amino acids. V lost 8 bases and J lost 7, with 17 bases in between. Using reference TRBV7-9 and TRBJ2-2 for the parts outside the CDR3, the full variable domain is DTGVSQNPRHKITKRGQNVTFRCDPISEHNRLYWYRQTLGQGPEFLTYFQNEAQLEKSRLLSDRFSAERPKGSFSTLEIQRTEQGDSAMYLCASQGEVKRGELFFGEGSRLTVL.

V is TRBV19 and J is TRBJ2-7; 9 bases fit TRBD1. Germline CDR1 and CDR2: LNHDA and SQIVND (reference sequence). V was clipped by 3 bases and J by 5 bases; unmatched bases: 11. The CDR3 runs to 16 residues. CDR3 loop: CASSISLGTGYDEQYF. CDR3 bases: TGTGCCAGTAGTATTAGTTTAGGGACAGGGTACGACGAGCAGTACTTC.

The CDR3 DNA follows: TGCGCCAGCAGCCAAATCACGGGCCCTTCGGGCACTGAAGCTTTCTTT. The encoded protein is CASSQITGPSGTEAFF. The chain joins TRBV4-1 to TRBJ1-1; D is unresolved. With 2 bases removed from V and 4 bases from J, the gap between germline ends came to 17 bases. Germline CDR1 MGHRA, CDR2 YSYEKL. There are 16 residues in the CDR3.

The J gene is TRBJ2-6, the V gene TRBV11-2; 8 bases are shared with TRBD2. The CDR3 covers 16 residues. From germline, CDR1 is SGHAT and CDR2 FQNNGV. Trimming removed 5 bases from V and 1 base from J; junction bases left unmatched: 4. CDR3 DNA: TGTGCCAGCAGCCCCGGGAGGGCTTCTGGGGCCAACGTCCTGACTTTC. It yields the protein CASSPGRASGANVLTF.